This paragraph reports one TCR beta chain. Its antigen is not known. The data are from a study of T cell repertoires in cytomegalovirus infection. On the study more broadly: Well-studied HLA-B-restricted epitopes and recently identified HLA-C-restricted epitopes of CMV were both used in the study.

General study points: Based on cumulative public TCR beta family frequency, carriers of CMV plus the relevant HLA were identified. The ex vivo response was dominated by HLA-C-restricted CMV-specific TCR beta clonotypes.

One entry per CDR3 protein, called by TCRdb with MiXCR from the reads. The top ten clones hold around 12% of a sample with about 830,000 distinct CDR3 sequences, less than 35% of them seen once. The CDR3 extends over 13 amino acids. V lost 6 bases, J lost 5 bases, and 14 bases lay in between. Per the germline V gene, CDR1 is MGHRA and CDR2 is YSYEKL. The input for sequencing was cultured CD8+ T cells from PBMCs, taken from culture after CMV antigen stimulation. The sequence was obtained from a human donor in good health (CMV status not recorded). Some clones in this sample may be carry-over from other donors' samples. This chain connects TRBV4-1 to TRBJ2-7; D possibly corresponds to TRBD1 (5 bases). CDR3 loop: CASSSTVRDEQYV. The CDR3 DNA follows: TGCGCCAGCAGTTCGACAGTTCGCGACGAGCAGTACGTC.